These 12 T cell receptor beta chains share one sample of origin, sequenced in a study of blood T cell repertoires in COVID-19. Sequencing was performed with immunoSEQ multiplex PCR; in TCRdb, only in-frame clones are kept and a portion is missing. Here the sample spans 120,000 to 150,000 clones, 65% to 90% being singletons. The source material was peripheral blood. The receptor set was obtained from a man between 50 and 59 years old with acute or convalescent COVID-19.

CDR3: CASSESLGTGNEKLFF. CDR3 coding DNA: TGTGCCAGCAGTGAATCCCTAGGGACAGGGAATGAAAAACTGTTTTTT. This chain links TRBV25-1 with TRBJ1-4; 9 nucleotides match TRBD1. Germline assignment: CDR1 MGHDK and CDR2 SYGVNS. The V segment lost 1 base and the J segment 5 bases; nucleotides outside the gene matches: 5. The CDR3 covers 16 residues.

The chain recombines TRBV6-5 with TRBJ2-7; 9 bases align to TRBD1. Germline V gene sequence: CDR1 MNHEY, CDR2 SVGAGI. The V segment lost 2 bases and the J segment 0 bases; nucleotides outside the gene matches: 2. The CDR3 is 15 amino acids. The CDR3 spells CASSYGQGSSYEQYF. For the CDR3, the DNA is TGTGCCAGCAGTTACGGACAGGGGAGCTCCTACGAGCAGTACTTC.

The rearrangement links TRBV7-8 to TRBJ1-5; 7 bases line up with TRBD1. Unmatched junction bases numbered 4, after V lost 3 bases and J lost 5 bases. CDR3 length equals 14 residues. The germline CDR1 and CDR2 sequences are SGHVS and FQNEAQ. The CDR3 DNA reads TGTGCCAGCAGCTTTAACAGGGGCGATCAGCCCCAGCATTTT. Residues: CASSFNRGDQPQHF.

The chain joins TRBV5-1 to TRBJ1-5; D uncertain. V was shortened by 0 bases and J by 2 bases, with 6 bases between the two germline ends. This CDR3 region has 14 residues. Germline V gene data show CDR1 as SGHRS and CDR2 as YFSETQ. The CDR3 DNA follows: TGCGCCAGCAGCTTGGACTCGGGCAATCAGCCCCAGCATTTT. Amino acid sequence: CASSLDSGNQPQHF.

Regarding this clone: Other DNA variants within this sample encode the same CDR3. The chain carries TRBV3-1 (or the pseudogene TRBV3-2) and TRBJ1-5; 9 nucleotides agree with TRBD1. V lost 1 base to trimming and J lost 4 bases; unmatched junction nucleotides: 2. Germline CDR1 is LGHDT and CDR2 is YNNKEL (reference sequence). The CDR3 has 15 residues. The CDR3 spells CASSQAGTGNQPQHF. CDR3 DNA: TGTGCCAGCAGCCAAGCCGGGACAGGGAATCAGCCCCAGCATTTT.

The V gene is TRBV6-1, the J gene TRBJ2-7, with 14 bases lining up with TRBD2. The CDR3 has 16 residues. Per the germline V gene, CDR1 is MNHNS and CDR2 is SASEGT. The trim removed 1 base at V and 1 base at J, leaving 0 bases unmatched. CDR3 DNA: TGTGCCAGCAGTGAAGGACTAGCGGGAGGGTCCTACGAGCAGTACTTC. Protein: CASSEGLAGGSYEQYF.

In nucleotides, the CDR3 is TGTGCCAGCAGCGACAGGGGTTTTGGTGGCTACACCTTC. Translated, it gives CASSDRGFGGYTF. J is TRBJ1-2 and V is TRBV3-1 (or the pseudogene TRBV3-2); 8 positions agree with TRBD1. The V gene's germline CDR1 is LGHDT and CDR2 YNNKEL (reference sequence). After removal of 5 bases from V and 7 bases from J, the junction contained 6 bases not matched to a gene. The CDR3 sequence is 13 residues long.

This rearrangement joins TRBV27 to TRBJ1-5; D is unclear. CDR3 length: 14 amino acids. CDR1 MNHEY and CDR2 SMNVEV come from the germline V gene (reference sequence). The V end was cut by 2 bases, the J end by 3 bases, with 8 bases between. CDR3 sequence: CASSLTSTNQPQHF. The CDR3 DNA reads TGTGCCAGCAGTTTAACTTCTACCAATCAGCCCCAGCATTTT.

Regarding this clone: A much more abundant neighbour one base away suggests this may be a read error. This chain links TRBV28 with TRBJ2-7; TRBD2 might be the D (5 bases). V lost 3 bases, J lost 2 bases, and 8 bases lay in between. This CDR3 comprises 13 residues. Germline V CDR1 and CDR2: MDHEN, SYDVKM. This chain's CDR3 is CASSFRGTYEQYF. The CDR3 DNA follows: TGTGCCAGCAGTTTCCGGGGAACCTACGAGCAGTACTTC.

The genes are TRBV11-2 and TRBJ1-3; D uncertain. The germline gives CDR1 SGHAT, CDR2 FQNNGV. The CDR3 runs to 15 residues. Deletions cut 8 bases from V and 4 bases from J, with 18 bases between. This chain's CDR3 is CASGPRGGSGNTIYF. The CDR3 DNA reads TGTGCCAGCGGCCCGAGAGGTGGTTCCGGAAACACCATATATTTT.

This chain connects TRBV5-8 to TRBJ2-3; 8 positions match TRBD2. Losses at the gene ends were 0 bases for V and 5 bases for J; bases not matched to a gene: 5. The CDR3 contains 15 residues. CDR1 and CDR2 from the germline V gene are SGHTS and YDEGEE. CDR3 nucleotides: TGTGCCAGCAGCTTGGCCGGGGGGGCAGGAGATACGCAGTATTTT. The encoded protein is CASSLAGGAGDTQYF.

J is TRBJ2-5 and V is TRBV11-2, with TRBD2 identical over 11 bases. Germline values: CDR1 SGHAT, CDR2 FQNNGV. This CDR3 contains 15 residues. V gave up 5 bases and J gave up 4 bases; unmatched junction bases: 6. This CDR3 reads CASSVPGTSGETQYF. The DNA for the CDR3 is TGTGCCAGCAGCGTCCCCGGGACTAGCGGAGAGACCCAGTACTTC.